This T cell receptor beta chain is drawn from a study of blood T cell repertoires in COVID-19. The wider study: The United States, Italy and Spain were the sources of the acute and convalescent COVID-19 samples.

Cohort 3 recovery required two negative PCRs, clearance, or symptom resolution. The CDR3 is 14 residues long. Germline assignment: CDR1 SEHNR and CDR2 FQNEAQ (reference sequence). V gave up 4 bases and J gave up 2 bases, with 11 bases separating them. Original data processing: Estimation of nucleated cell counts was performed using reference gene primer amplification. Sequenced by immunoSEQ multiplex PCR; TCRdb stores in-frame clones only, minus some. V and J calls and clone size are given by that table; D and trimming were obtained from the DNA. The sample has around 310,000 clones, roughly 89% seen once; the top ten hold about 8.4%.

The clonotype originates from a woman in her thirties who had recovered from COVID-19. Sequenced material: PBMCs or T cells enriched from blood (not recorded which). The V and J genes are TRBV7-9 and TRBJ1-2; D is perhaps TRBD1 (5 bases). As DNA, the CDR3 is TGTGCCAGCAGCTGGGACTTACTGAACTATGGCTACACCTTC. This gives the protein CASSWDLLNYGYTF.